The clone carrying this T cell receptor beta chain was seen only once. Its target is unknown. The entry originates in a study of somatic mutations in cytotoxic T cells in rheumatoid arthritis. Study overall: Including V beta1+ cells that were sequenced for TCRB, some T-cell populations stained with V beta antibodies were flow-sorted at nearly 100% purity. The study's findings and limits: Patients with a largest CD8+ clone exceeding 20% of CD8+ cells numbered about an eighth of the roughly 60. Patients with rheumatoid arthritis, but not healthy controls, had CD8+ clonality that increased with age.

Profiled with immunoSEQ multiplex PCR; TCRdb holds only in-frame clones, not every one. The table includes 21,000 or so clones, more than 80% detected once. Researchers isolated CD4+ and CD8+ cells by positive magnetic bead selection and then checked their purity by flow cytometry. Germline CDR1 is SGHAT and CDR2 is FQDESV (reference sequence). The CDR3 loop spans 16 amino acids. Trimming took 3 bases from V and 0 from J, leaving 12 bases between them. The sequencing sample was made of CD8+ T cells sorted from blood. This rearrangement joins TRBV11-1 to TRBJ2-1; D is unclear. The TCR was taken from an adult with rheumatoid arthritis. CDR3 sequence: CASSFTTASSYNEQFF. CDR3 DNA sequence: TGTGCCAGCAGCTTCACTACGGCTAGCTCCTACAATGAGCAGTTCTTC.